This T cell receptor (beta chain) was captured in a study of T cells expressing NK-cell markers. In regard to this clonotype: The antigen is not known.

TCRdb reprocessed the 5' RACE reads and reports one entry per CDR3 protein, with no DNA. Its table records roughly 110,000 distinct CDR3 sequences. Study-level findings and limits: In about six donors, dominant NKG2C+ clonotypes were roughly 1.0-7.0% of CD8+ T cells.

The clonotype was recovered from a woman between 18 and 75 years old in good health. Sequenced: blood T cells: a sorted CD56 or NKG2C T cell subset, CD4+ or CD8+ T cells, or bulk PBMC T cells (not recorded which).

The CDR3 loop reads CSVSGGDTGELFF. This chain connects TRBV29-1 to TRBJ2-2; checking the TCRdb D call of TRBD2 is not possible without DNA. The CDR3 runs 13 residues. Germline CDR1 reads SQVTM; CDR2 reads ANQGSEA.